The rows below give T cell receptor beta chains drawn from one sample of a study of control samples from healthy donors and cancer patients. Generated by immunoSEQ multiplex PCR, the TCRdb table keeps only in-frame clones and is missing some. This table has 55,000 to 90,000 clones, roughly 84% appearing once. Sample: blood. These receptors came from a man between 50 and 59 years old in good health. The CDR3 runs from the conserved cysteine through the conserved F or W. D genes are given only for firm matches. A clone size is listed for some rows: how often the clone was seen (once, few, many), or a class if it is expanded.

TRBV25-1	NA	TRBJ1-1	NA	CASSVGIMNTEAFF	TGTGCCAGCAGTGTAGGGATCATGAACACTGAAGCTTTCTTT
TRBV28	NA	TRBJ1-2	NA	CASRRTVYGYTF	TGTGCCAGCAGGAGGACAGTCTATGGCTACACCTTC
TRBV12-3/TRBV12-4	NA	TRBJ1-5	NA	CASSLSGSQPQHF	TGTGCCAGCAGTTTATCAGGGAGTCAGCCCCAGCATTTT
TRBV2	TRBD2	TRBJ2-3	NA	CASSDGRTSGWTDTQYF	TGTGCCAGCAGTGACGGGCGGACTAGCGGGTGGACAGATACGCAGTATTTT
TRBV3-1/TRBV3-2	NA	TRBJ2-2	NA	CASSHGGSNTGELFF	TGTGCCAGCAGCCACGGAGGGTCGAACACCGGGGAGCTGTTTTTT
TRBV6-1	TRBD1	TRBJ1-3	NA	CASSESGQGVMGGNTIYF	TGTGCCAGCAGTGAATCAGGACAGGGGGTCATGGGTGGAAACACCATATATTTT
TRBV19	TRBD1	TRBJ1-1	NA	CASKAINGQGRSEAFF	TGTGCCAGTAAAGCGATAAACGGACAGGGTAGGTCTGAAGCTTTCTTT
TRBV9	NA	TRBJ2-7	NA	CASSSQGISYEQYF	TGTGCCAGCAGCTCACAGGGTATCTCCTACGAGCAGTACTTC
TRBV11-2	TRBD2	TRBJ2-7	NA	CASRALAGGIKGGYEQYF	TGTGCCAGCAGGGCCCTAGCGGGAGGGATCAAAGGGGGTTACGAGCAGTACTTC
TRBV5-4	NA	TRBJ2-7	NA	CASSLNQGPVYEQYF	TGTGCCAGCAGCTTGAACCAGGGCCCAGTCTACGAGCAGTACTTC
TRBV19	NA	TRBJ2-3	NA	CASSIGAGSRSDTQYF	TGTGCCAGTAGTATAGGGGCGGGATCTCGTTCAGATACGCAGTATTTT
TRBV6-6	NA	TRBJ1-1	NA	CASTRGGMNTEAFF	TGTGCCAGCACCCGGGGGGGGATGAACACTGAAGCTTTCTTT
TRBV7-9	NA	TRBJ2-7	NA	CASSLGIGYEQYF	TGTGCCAGCAGCTTAGGTATCGGCTACGAGCAGTACTTC
TRBV9	NA	TRBJ1-1	NA	CASSARQNTEAFF	TGTGCCAGCAGCGCGCGACAGAACACTGAAGCTTTCTTT
TRBV29-1	TRBD2	TRBJ2-1	NA	CSAGTSGFNEQFF	TGCAGCGCAGGGACTAGCGGGTTCAATGAGCAGTTCTTC
TRBV10-3	TRBD2	TRBJ2-2	NA	CAIRTTSGSNTGELFF	TGTGCCATCAGGACGACTAGCGGGAGTAACACCGGGGAGCTGTTTTTT
TRBV28	NA	TRBJ1-2	NA	CASSLTQTPSGGGYTF	TGTGCCAGCAGTCTTACACAGACACCCTCGGGAGGGGGCTACACCTTC
TRBV9	NA	TRBJ2-7	NA	CASEPGQTYEQYF	TGTGCCAGCGAACCCGGGCAGACCTACGAGCAGTACTTC
TRBV28	NA	TRBJ1-1	NA	CASTERGRRNTEAFF	TGTGCCAGCACCGAGCGTGGACGTAGAAACACTGAAGCTTTCTTT
TRBV5-1	TRBD2	TRBJ2-7	few	CASSLAPAGDPYEQYF	TGCGCCAGCAGCTTGGCCCCGGCGGGAGACCCCTACGAGCAGTACTTC
TRBV11-2	TRBD1	TRBJ1-5	NA	CASSPGQGFQPQHF	TGTGCCAGCAGTCCCGGACAGGGGTTCCAGCCCCAGCATTTT
TRBV12-3/TRBV12-4	NA	TRBJ2-1	NA	CASSPRAVNEQFF	TGTGCCAGCAGTCCCCGGGCAGTCAATGAGCAGTTCTTC
TRBV28	NA	TRBJ1-2	few	CASSTDGRRIYGYTF	TGTGCCAGCAGTACAGACGGACGGAGGATCTATGGCTACACCTTC
TRBV7-8	NA	TRBJ1-5	NA	CASSSPSGTNQPQHF	TGTGCCAGCAGCTCCCCATCAGGGACCAATCAGCCCCAGCATTTT
TRBV24-1	NA	TRBJ1-2	once	CATSELGSYTF	TGTGCCACCAGTGAGTTGGGAAGCTACACCTTC
TRBV28	TRBD1	TRBJ1-2	NA	CASSSLTGGYGYTF	TGTGCCAGCAGTTCCCTGACAGGGGGTTATGGCTACACCTTC
TRBV5-1	TRBD1	TRBJ1-2	NA	CASKGTGATNYGYTF	TGCGCCAGCAAGGGGACAGGGGCGACTAACTATGGCTACACCTTC
TRBV20-1	NA	TRBJ1-2	NA	CSASHAGGSNYGYTF	TGCAGTGCTAGTCACGCGGGGGGCTCTAACTATGGCTACACCTTC
TRBV24-1	NA	TRBJ1-5	NA	CATSDGAAGINQPQHF	TGTGCCACCAGTGACGGGGCCGCGGGGATCAATCAGCCCCAGCATTTT
TRBV30	TRBD1	TRBJ1-5	once	CAWQGQLNQPQHF	TGTGCCTGGCAGGGACAGTTGAATCAGCCCCAGCATTTT
TRBV7-9	NA	TRBJ1-3	once	CASGLSPRAGGNTIYF	TGTGCCAGCGGGCTCTCCCCCAGGGCGGGAGGAAACACCATATATTTT
TRBV11-2	NA	TRBJ1-3	few	CASSWGLMGSGNTIYF	TGTGCCAGCAGCTGGGGCCTGATGGGATCCGGAAACACCATATATTTT
TRBV11-2	TRBD2	TRBJ2-7	NA	CASSLTSGGTYEQYF	TGTGCCAGCAGCTTAACCAGCGGGGGAACCTACGAGCAGTACTTC
TRBV5-6	NA	TRBJ1-6	NA	CASSLGRGYNSPLHF	TGTGCCAGCAGCTTGGGACGGGGGTATAATTCACCCCTCCACTTT
TRBV19	TRBD1	TRBJ2-2	once	CASRGGQGTYTGELFF	TGTGCCAGCCGTGGAGGACAGGGCACCTACACCGGGGAGCTGTTTTTT
TRBV7-2	NA	TRBJ2-5	once	CASSPFGGIETQYF	TGTGCCAGCAGTCCTTTCGGGGGCATAGAGACCCAGTACTTC
TRBV27	NA	TRBJ2-7	NA	CASRTIRQAHNEQYF	TGTGCCAGCAGAACAATAAGACAGGCACACAACGAGCAGTACTTC
TRBV6-5	NA	TRBJ2-3	many	CASSRTARDTQYF	TGTGCCAGCAGTAGGACAGCTCGGGATACGCAGTATTTT
TRBV9	NA	TRBJ2-7	NA	CASSAQGAKTDEQYF	TGTGCCAGCAGCGCACAGGGTGCCAAGACCGACGAGCAGTACTTC
TRBV7-9	NA	TRBJ2-5	once	CASSLARSQETQYF	TGTGCCAGCAGCTTAGCGAGGAGCCAAGAGACCCAGTACTTC
TRBV28	NA	TRBJ2-5	NA	CASRSVAEVKTQYF	TGTGCCAGCAGATCAGTGGCCGAGGTTAAGACCCAGTACTTC